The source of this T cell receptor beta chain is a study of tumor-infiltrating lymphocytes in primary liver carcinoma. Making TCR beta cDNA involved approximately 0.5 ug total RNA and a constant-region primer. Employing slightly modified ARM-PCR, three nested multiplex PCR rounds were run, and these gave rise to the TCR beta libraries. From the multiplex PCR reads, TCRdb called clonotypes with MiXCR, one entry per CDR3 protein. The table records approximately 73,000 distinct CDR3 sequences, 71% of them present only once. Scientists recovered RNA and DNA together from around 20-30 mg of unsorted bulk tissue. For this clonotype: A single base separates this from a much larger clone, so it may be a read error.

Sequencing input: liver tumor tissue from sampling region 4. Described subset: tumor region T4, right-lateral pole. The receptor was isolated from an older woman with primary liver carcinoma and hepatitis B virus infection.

CDR3 nucleotides: TGTGCCTGGAGTCTGGGACAGGGAAGGGGCTACACCTTC. Encoded protein: CAWSLGQGRGYTF. The rearrangement joins TRBV30 to TRBJ1-2, with 9 positions matching TRBD1. CDR3 size: 13 residues. Per germline, CDR1 GTSNPN and CDR2 SVGIG (reference sequence). Trimming removed 2 bases from V and 8 bases from J; junction bases left unmatched: 6. The full variable domain, completed using reference TRBV30 and TRBJ1-2, is SQTIHQWPATLVQPVGSPLSLECTVEGTSNPNLYWYRQAAGRGLQLLFYSVGIGQISSEVPQNLSASRPQDRQFILSSKKLLLSDSGFYLCAWSLGQGRGYTFGSGTRLTVV.